Described below is a single T cell receptor (beta chain) sequence and its context. Its antigen is unknown. These data come from a study of blood T cells in healthy people across ages. Broader study findings: Among T cells, TCR beta diversity per million cells dropped roughly linearly as age rose.

The CDR3 has 13 residues. The germline CDR1 and CDR2 sequences are SGHDT and YYEEEE. Between the trimmed V and J ends, which lost 6 bases and 3 bases, there was a span of 12 bases. The use of a sample-barcoded 5' primer and a J-beta primer mix characterized a second PCR of roughly 7 to 11 cycles. At least 2.5 million CDR3-containing paired-end reads were obtained per sample. TCRdb reprocessed the 5' RACE reads with MiXCR, giving one entry per CDR3 protein. Counted here are about 970,000 distinct CDR3 sequences, roughly half occurring once; the ten biggest clones make up roughly 23%. The rearrangement joins TRBV5-6 to TRBJ2-5; D is uncertain. The TCR originated in a woman aged 55-70 years in good health. The sequencing input was blood. This CDR3 is CASTKTPKETQYF. In DNA, the CDR3 is TGTGCCAGCACCAAAACCCCAAAAGAGACCCAGTACTTC.